The 20 T cell receptor beta chains listed next were all sequenced from one sample in a study of cytomegalovirus exposure and HLA in healthy donors. The PCR used 60 Vbeta and 13 Jbeta primers. Sequencing used immunoSEQ multiplex PCR; TCRdb keeps in-frame clones, though not all of them. The top ten clones hold about 1.5% of a sample with 180,000 or so clones, about 81% of them seen once. Sequencing was done on a sample of PBMCs. Every receptor here comes from a man aged 35-49 years in good health and CMV-seronegative.

V gene TRBV19 combines with J gene TRBJ2-7; TRBD1 might be the D (6 bases). Germline assignment: CDR1 LNHDA and CDR2 SQIVND (reference sequence). This CDR3 region has 15 residues. V was trimmed by 5 bases and J by 6 bases, leaving 20 bases between them. The DNA for the CDR3 is TGTGCCAGTAGTCATCCCGGGACACTCGGCGGCGAGCAGTACTTC. Translating it yields CASSHPGTLGGEQYF.

This chain uses TRBV18 with TRBJ1-5; a weak D match, TRBD1 (6 bases). CDR3 length equals 14 residues. V lost 3 bases and J lost 4, with 10 bases in between. CDR1 KGHSH and CDR2 LQKENI come from the germline V gene. The CDR3 loop reads CASSPRTENQPQHF. The CDR3 DNA sequence: TGTGCCAGCTCACCCCGGACAGAAAATCAGCCCCAGCATTTT.

J is TRBJ2-5 and V is TRBV5-1, with D possibly TRBD2 on 6 matching bases. Per the germline V gene, CDR1 is SGHRS and CDR2 is YFSETQ. The CDR3 extends over 13 amino acids. Trimming stripped 4 bases from V and 7 bases from J, with 14 bases between. CDR3 sequence reads: CASSRTGDGTQYF. The DNA for the CDR3 is TGCGCCAGCAGCCGGACGGGGGACGGGACCCAGTACTTC.

The table lists this clone with a count of one. The rearrangement uses TRBV2 and TRBJ1-5, with 9 bases fitting TRBD1. Germline assignment: CDR1 SNHLY and CDR2 FYNNEI. The CDR3 sequence is 15 residues long. After removal of 4 bases from V and 2 bases from J, the junction contained 3 bases not matched to a gene. As DNA, the CDR3 is TGTGCCAGCAGTGGGACAGGGGTTGGCAATCAGCCCCAGCATTTT. Translating gives CASSGTGVGNQPQHF.

This chain uses TRBV6-1 with TRBJ1-3, with a tentative D call TRBD1 (5 bases). This CDR3 is built from 15 residues. Germline CDR1 reads MNHNS; CDR2 reads SASEGT. Trimming left V 5 bases short and J 0 bases short, with 11 bases between. The CDR3 coding sequence is TGTGCCAGCAGTCGGGACTTTAGCTCTGGAAACACCATATATTTT. It specifies CASSRDFSSGNTIYF.

V is TRBV2 and J is TRBJ1-1, with TRBD1 matching 7 bases. V lost 9 bases to trimming and J lost 1 base; unmatched junction nucleotides: 5. CDR3 length: 13 amino acids. Germline V gene sequence: CDR1 SNHLY, CDR2 FYNNEI. DNA of the CDR3: TGTGCCAGTTCGGACAGGAGGAACACTGAAGCTTTCTTT. It is translated as CASSDRRNTEAFF.

This clone was picked up a small number of times. This chain connects TRBV21-1 to TRBJ2-7; TRBD1, the D gene given by the table, was not confirmed from the DNA. TRBV21-1 is deemed a pseudogene. The CDR3 runs to 16 residues. CDR3 nucleotide sequence: TGTGCCAGCAGCATGGAGTTCCGGGACAGGCCCTACGAGCAGTACTTC. This codes for CASSMEFRDRPYEQYF.

The rearrangement joins TRBV18 to TRBJ1-4; D not certain. CDR1 KGHSH and CDR2 LQKENI come from the germline V gene. Trimming left V 6 bases short and J 6 bases short, with 17 bases between. The CDR3 is made up of 15 amino acids. CDR3 in DNA: TGTGCCAGCTCCCCCCGGGGAGGGTCGGATGAAAAACTGTTTTTT. Translated, it gives CASSPRGGSDEKLFF.

The J gene is TRBJ1-6, the V gene TRBV4-1, with a weak D call TRBD1 (5 bases). The CDR3 covers 17 residues. CDR1 and CDR2 from the germline V gene are MGHRA and YSYEKL. V lost 4 bases and J lost 0, with 13 bases in between. The CDR3 DNA reads TGCGCCAGCAGCCCACGGGGCGGGAGCTCCTATAATTCACCCCTCCACTTT. As protein: CASSPRGGSSYNSPLHF.

This clone was picked up a small number of times. The V call is TRBV4-2, the J call TRBJ2-7; TRBD1 matches 11 bases. This CDR3 has 18 amino acids. Germline V CDR1 and CDR2: LGHNA, YNFKEQ. V was clipped by 2 bases and J by 1 base; unmatched bases: 10. CDR3 bases: TGTGCCAGCAGCCAATTCCTCCCCGGGACAGGGGGATCCTACGAGCAGTACTTC. Translating it yields CASSQFLPGTGGSYEQYF.

This chain connects TRBV25-1 to TRBJ2-3; 11 bases are shared with TRBD2. Germline V lookup: CDR1 MGHDK, CDR2 SYGVNS. The CDR3 has 14 amino acids. V was pared by 6 bases and J by 8 bases, with 7 bases of the junction left unmatched. The CDR3, as DNA: TGTGCCAGCAGGACTAGCGGGGCCGTTGCTACGCAGTATTTT. This sequence encodes CASRTSGAVATQYF.

Note on this clone: Within the sample, other DNA sequences also encode this same CDR3. The rearrangement uses TRBV6-5 and TRBJ1-1; 7 bases match TRBD1. The CDR3 contains 15 residues. V lost 2 bases and J lost 4; bases outside the gene matches: 7. Germline-derived CDR1 and CDR2 are MNHEY and SVGAGI. This CDR3 is CASSYGGSGGTEAFF. The CDR3 DNA reads as TGTGCCAGCAGTTACGGGGGATCAGGGGGCACTGAAGCTTTCTTT.

This clone was recorded only once. The J gene is TRBJ1-2, the V gene TRBV7-9, with D tentatively TRBD1 (6 bases). The CDR3 extends over 14 amino acids. With 6 bases removed from V and 8 bases from J, the gap between germline ends came to 19 bases. Germline assignment: CDR1 SEHNR and CDR2 FQNEAQ (reference sequence). CDR3 loop: CASSSRGSLNGYTF. CDR3 DNA sequence: TGTGCCAGCAGTTCAAGGGGGTCCTTAAACGGCTACACCTTC. Together with reference TRBV7-9 and TRBJ1-2, the CDR3 gives the full variable domain: DTGVSQNPRHKITKRGQNVTFRCDPISEHNRLYWYRQTLGQGPEFLTYFQNEAQLEKSRLLSDRFSAERPKGSFSTLEIQRTEQGDSAMYLCASSSRGSLNGYTFGSGTRLTVV.

This clone has only one observation. The V gene is TRBV7-2, the J gene TRBJ1-5; perhaps TRBD1 as D (5 bases). CDR1 is SGHTA and CDR2 is FQGNSA in the germline V gene. V lost 3 bases to trimming and J lost 9 bases, with 15 bases between them. The CDR3 is 14 residues long. The CDR3 coding sequence is TGTGCCAGCAGCTTTCGCGGGGAAAGGGGGCCCCAGCATTTT. It specifies CASSFRGERGPQHF.

V usage is TRBV6-6 and J usage is TRBJ1-5; TRBD1 matches 8 bases. Looked up from germline, CDR1 is MNHNY and CDR2 is SVGAGI (reference sequence). The V gene end was trimmed by 5 bases and the J gene end by 4 bases; junction bases not matched to a gene: 4. This CDR3 is built from 14 residues. The CDR3 nucleotides read TGTGCCAGCAGTCAACAGGGGGGAAATCAGCCCCAGCATTTT. Protein sequence: CASSQQGGNQPQHF.

The chain uses TRBV6-1 and TRBJ1-6, with TRBD1 identical over 7 bases. The CDR3 runs to 14 residues. Germline V CDR1 and CDR2: MNHNS, SASEGT. Unmatched junction bases numbered 7, after V lost 11 bases and J lost 3 bases. Here the CDR3 DNA reads TGTGCCGGTAGGGACAGAGACTATAATTCACCCCTCCACTTT. This sequence encodes CAGRDRDYNSPLHF.

Details on this clone: This sample includes further DNA sequences coding for the same CDR3. The chain is built from TRBV9 and TRBJ1-2; TRBD1 aligns across 9 bases. Looked up from germline, CDR1 is SGDLS and CDR2 is YYNGEE. With V trimmed by 4 bases and J by 4 bases, 8 bases remained unmatched. This CDR3 has 15 residues. The CDR3 DNA reads TGTGCCAGCAGCCCTATTCTGGGACAGGGCTATGGCTACACCTTC. This codes for CASSPILGQGYGYTF.

This clone was counted a single time. The CDR3, as DNA: TGTGCCAGCAGCTCCGGGACAGACCTACCCCTCCACTTT. It codes for CASSSGTDLPLHF. The chain joins TRBV7-2 to TRBJ1-6; 7 nucleotides match TRBD1. With V trimmed by 4 bases and J by 12 bases, 6 bases remained unmatched. The length of the CDR3 is 13 residues. Germline assignment: CDR1 SGHTA and CDR2 FQGNSA.

This rearrangement joins TRBV4-3 to TRBJ2-1; 8 bases map to TRBD1. Germline-derived CDR1 and CDR2 are LGHNA and YSLEER. The ends lost 0 bases at V and 3 bases at J; junction bases unmatched: 7. This CDR3 has 17 amino acids. In DNA, the CDR3 is TGCGCCAGCAGCCAAGATAACGGACAGGGTAACTACAATGAGCAGTTCTTC. This sequence encodes CASSQDNGQGNYNEQFF.

The rearrangement links TRBV9 to TRBJ2-5, with TRBD2 as a possible D gene (5 bases). This CDR3 region has 13 residues. In germline, CDR1 is SGDLS, CDR2 YYNGEE. V was trimmed by 4 bases and J by 11 bases, leaving 18 bases between them. The chain's CDR3 is CASSLRAGRPQYF. The CDR3 region has the DNA TGTGCCAGCAGCCTCCGTGCGGGTCGGCCACAGTACTTC.